These 11 T cell receptor beta chains came from one sample sequenced in a study of resident and recirculating memory T cells in vitiligo. Repertoires were generated with immunoSEQ multiplex PCR, while TCRdb's copy carries only in-frame clones and drops some. The data show fewer than 85,000 clones, with about 92% seen just once and about 5.5% held by the top ten. Specimen: blood. The receptors here all came from a male donor with vitiligo.

V is TRBV4-3 and J is TRBJ2-1; TRBD2 matches at 11 bases. The CDR3 is 20 residues long. CDR1 is LGHNA, CDR2 YSLEER, per germline. V dropped 0 bases and J dropped 7; count of bases not matched to a gene: 17. The CDR3 region is CASSQERVELAGVRGNEQFF. CDR3 nucleotide sequence: TGCGCCAGCAGCCAAGAGCGAGTCGAACTAGCGGGAGTCCGGGGAAATGAGCAGTTCTTC.

The DNA for the CDR3 is TGTGCCAGCAGTTGGGGACAGGCCTACAATGAGCAGTTCTTC. Its translation: CASSWGQAYNEQFF. The rearrangement links TRBV6-6 to TRBJ2-1; 8 bases align to TRBD1. Losses at the gene ends were 4 bases for V and 2 bases for J; bases not matched to a gene: 1. Per germline, CDR1 MNHNY and CDR2 SVGAGI (reference sequence). The CDR3 is 14 residues long.

This clone was observed once. The chain combines TRBV4-2 with TRBJ1-2; D unclear. Germline V gene sequence: CDR1 LGHNA, CDR2 YNFKEQ. V shed 0 bases and J shed 10 bases, with 24 bases lying between them. The CDR3 loop spans 17 amino acids. The CDR3 DNA reads as TGTGCCAGCAGCCAAGAAAGCGGTCAGGTTGTCTTAGGTGACTACACCTTC. Amino acids: CASSQESGQVVLGDYTF.

This clone has a single count. J is TRBJ2-7 and V is TRBV28; 8 nucleotides agree with TRBD1. V lost 4 bases to trimming and J lost 6 bases; unmatched junction nucleotides: 8. Germline loops: CDR1 MDHEN, CDR2 SYDVKM. This CDR3 has 14 residues. The CDR3 DNA follows: TGTGCCAGCAGTTACCCGGACAGGGCGGGCGAGCAGTACTTC. Translation gives CASSYPDRAGEQYF.

The DNA of the CDR3 is TGTGCCAGCAGTGAAGCGCTGGGGGGAGGGTCCTACGAGCAGTACTTC. It encodes CASSEALGGGSYEQYF. The rearrangement uses TRBV6-1 and TRBJ2-7, with 7 bases identical to TRBD2. Trimming at V came to 0 bases and at J to 1 base, leaving 6 bases not matched to a gene. Per germline, CDR1 MNHNS and CDR2 SASEGT. There are 16 residues in the CDR3.

The gene calls are TRBV7-9 and TRBJ1-1; no firm D call. CDR1 is SEHNR, CDR2 FQNEAQ, per germline (reference sequence). V was clipped by 7 bases and J by 0 bases, with 21 bases between them. CDR3 length: 17 amino acids. The CDR3 bases are TGTGCCAGCACGGAGGCTCGTGGGCGCTTCATGAACACTGAAGCTTTCTTT. Its protein is CASTEARGRFMNTEAFF.

This chain links TRBV19 with TRBJ2-2, with a tentative D call TRBD2 (5 bases). The CDR3 extends over 16 amino acids. V was shortened by 3 bases and J by 1 base, with 12 bases between the two germline ends. The germline V gene has CDR1 LNHDA and CDR2 SQIVND (reference sequence). CDR3: CASSIARDWNTGELFF. CDR3 nucleotide sequence: TGTGCCAGTAGTATTGCCCGGGATTGGAACACCGGGGAGCTGTTTTTT.

V usage is TRBV7-2 and J usage is TRBJ2-7; D remains unclear. The V and J ends lost 2 bases and 3 bases respectively, with 11 bases between them. CDR1 is SGHTA, CDR2 FQGNSA, per germline. This CDR3 region has 14 residues. The CDR3 coding sequence is TGTGCCAGCAGCTTAAGAGATTTCTACTACGAGCAGTACTTC. It translates to CASSLRDFYYEQYF.

V is TRBV5-4 and J is TRBJ2-3, with D perhaps matching TRBD2 (7 bases). The germline V gene has CDR1 SGHNT and CDR2 YYREEE (reference sequence). The CDR3 runs to 16 residues. The V end was cut by 0 bases, the J end by 2 bases, with 13 bases between. CDR3 coding DNA: TGTGCCAGCAGCTTGGCCGGGGGGCGGATCACAGATACGCAGTATTTT. Translation: CASSLAGGRITDTQYF.

The chain has TRBV2 and TRBJ2-7, with 8 nucleotides matching TRBD1. This CDR3 is 13 amino acids long. V shed 7 bases and J 4 bases; nucleotides not matched to a gene: 6. CDR1 and CDR2 from the germline V gene are SNHLY and FYNNEI. This CDR3 is CASTGQVEYEQYF. The CDR3 DNA follows: TGTGCCAGCACGGGACAGGTCGAGTACGAGCAGTACTTC.

V is TRBV6-6 and J is TRBJ2-7; 7 bases match TRBD2. The CDR3 extends over 15 amino acids. Losses at the gene ends were 4 bases for V and 0 bases for J; bases not matched to a gene: 6. CDR1 is MNHNY and CDR2 is SVGAGI in the germline V gene (reference sequence). The CDR3 here is CASSSLTSHSYEQYF. The CDR3, as DNA: TGTGCCAGCAGTTCCCTGACTAGCCACTCCTACGAGCAGTACTTC.